This T cell receptor beta chain was recorded in a study of blood T cell repertoires in COVID-19 (dated by TCRdb to between 2020 and 2021). Broadly, across the study: The collaborator samples originated in the United States, Italy and Spain and spanned the acute and convalescent phases of COVID-19. The prospective study material was composed of cDNA or gDNA derived from T cells, B-cell-depleted T cells, or PBMCs. Deeply sampled blood TCRbeta repertoires from subjects exposed to, actively infected with, or recovered from COVID-19 were included in the dataset. The repertoires were released in a freely available public database meant as a resource for research on the immune response to SARS-CoV-2. Samples were obtained from the ongoing ImmuneRACE study (first 160 participants) and from about 1,300 subjects provided by 6 global collaborators. The sample metadata nearly always contained a de-identified subject ID, COVID-19 status, age in years and sex. Where HLA class I and class II types were available, the types were taken from metadata supplied by the sample provider, not from assay-based typing. General findings and caveats noted by the study authors: The quantity of clinical and demographic metadata differed by source and by participant and was supplied without curation.

For this clone: Its binding antigen is unknown. One base away there is no much larger clone; base qualities are not given.

A second Seattle source provided samples from volunteer blood donors who had recovered from COVID-19. Collaborating institutions collected whole blood in K2EDTA tubes following their own protocols. For TCRbeta analysis, collaborators shipped samples in one of three forms: frozen whole blood, isolated PBMCs, or DNA extracted from either of those sample types. The immunoSEQ Assay, a bias-controlled multiplex PCR, was used to amplify TCRbeta CDR3 regions from genomic DNA. In the authors' own workflow: Nucleated cell counts per sample were estimated from amplification of reference gene primers within the assay. To quantify the absolute abundance of each unique TCRbeta CDR3 rearrangement, sequence reads were collapsed and filtered. For each sample, productive Simpson clonality was calculated by taking the square root of Simpson's diversity index across productive rearrangements. In its TCRdb copy, this immuneACCESS table keeps in-frame sequences only and misses some clones. Where compared with another copy, unresolved V genes explain less than half of these, and the others have no known cause. The DNA gave D and trimming, while V, J and clone size come from that table. The sample table shows 310,000 or so clones, and roughly 90% are seen once. Under 7.5% of the sample rests with the top ten.

CDR1 and CDR2 are drawn from the germline V gene: SNHLY, FYNNEI. V drops 5 bases and J drops 5 bases, leaving 12 bases in between. Reading from cysteine to phenylalanine, the CDR3 counts 14 amino acids. The CDR3 DNA has 42 bases and is translated from base 1. The clonotype was recovered from a young man who had recovered from COVID-19. The chain is encoded by TRBV2 joined to TRBJ2-2, and perhaps TRBD1 as D gene, on 7 matching bases. Material for sequencing was peripheral blood. The CDR3 is CASSRQGGTGELFF. The base sequence is TGTGCCAGCAGTCGGCAGGGGGGAACCGGGGAGCTGTTTTTT.